These T cell receptor beta chains were read from a single sample in a study of molecular identifiers for immune sequencing clone quantification. TCRdb fed the PCR reads into MiXCR, producing one record per CDR3 protein. The table records under 600,000 distinct CDR3 sequences, roughly 26% of them present only once. The material sequenced was naive CD8+ T cells from blood, with Jurkat cell RNA spiked in. The receptors originated from a human donor in good health. Some libraries in this study had Jurkat cell RNA spiked in. The conserved cysteine and the conserved F or W are not part of the CDR3 here. D genes are given only for firm matches.

d_call v_call cdr3_aa
NA TRBV6-6 ASSSTHGEQY
TRBD2 TRBV29-1 SAPGLAGAGTDTQY
TRBD1 TRBV12-3/TRBV12-4 ASGLEQGGVKETQY
NA TRBV29-1 SVVGRGSEKLF
NA TRBV30 AWSAGSSTDTQY
NA TRBV4-3 ASSQDKQGGYEQY
TRBD2 TRBV4-1 ASSQEWAGGSYEQY
NA TRBV4-3 ASSQVFAGFSYEQY
NA TRBV6-5 ASSYSTGYSGANVLT
NA TRBV12-3/TRBV12-4 ASTEGPADAF
TRBD2 TRBV5-1 ARRLGGVGAKNIQY
TRBD2 TRBV20-1 SARRLAGGYEQY
NA TRBV6-5 ASSYFKQGNGELF
NA TRBV9 ASSVEWGLANTGEMF
NA TRBV9 ASSYLGRQSTDTQY
NA TRBV4-3 ASSQERTQYYEQY
NA TRBV7-9 ASSLGGTNEEF
NA TRBV30 AWREEAPTGADTQY
TRBD1 TRBV27 ASSLYRGAGEQY
NA TRBV7-9 ASSLEGAGYNEQF
NA TRBV4-2 ASRGEVRNEQF
NA TRBV20-1 SARVRTTNEKLF
NA TRBV5-6 ASNLQTDIQQETQY
TRBD1 TRBV7-9 ASSLSYGQGFSYEQY
NA TRBV12-3/TRBV12-4 ASRRSSYEQY
NA TRBV10-2 ASSELAGTNYGYT